The sample holds many counts of the clone carrying this T cell receptor (beta chain). V lost 6 bases and J 7 bases, leaving 16 bases between the germline ends. CDR3 length: 14 residues. Germline CDR1 and CDR2: SNHLY and FYNNEI. This specimen belongs to a study of human T cells and chemical hapten exposure. Time point: patch test 2, 6 weeks after DPC sensitization. Treatment here: therapeutic diphenylcyclopropenone sensitization with weekly scalp DPC. TCRdb independently ran MiXCR on the RACE reads; one entry per CDR3 protein. The sample comprises about 110,000 distinct CDR3 sequences, roughly a tenth of which are singletons, and 3.1% rests with the top ten.

This material consisted of whole blood, taken in connection with sensitization to the hapten diphenylcyclopropenone (DPC). The receptor was isolated from a woman between 40 and 55 years old with alopecia areata. Some clones in this sample may be carry-over from other donors' samples. This sequence joins TRBV2 and TRBJ2-1; a possible D gene is TRBD2 (7 bases). The DNA of the CDR3 is TGTGCCAGCAGCGCCCTAGGGGGGGGGAATGAGCAGTTCTTC. This translates into CASSALGGGNEQFF.